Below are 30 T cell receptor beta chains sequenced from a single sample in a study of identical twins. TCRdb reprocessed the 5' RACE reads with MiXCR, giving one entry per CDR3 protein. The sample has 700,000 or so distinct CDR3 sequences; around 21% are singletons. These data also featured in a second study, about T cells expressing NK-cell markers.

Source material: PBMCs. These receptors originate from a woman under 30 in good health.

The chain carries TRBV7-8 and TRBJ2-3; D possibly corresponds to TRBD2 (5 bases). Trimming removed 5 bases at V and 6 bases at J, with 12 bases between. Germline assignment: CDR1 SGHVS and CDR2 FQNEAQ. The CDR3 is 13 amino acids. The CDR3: CASSVTRRDTQYF. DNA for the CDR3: TGTGCCAGCAGCGTTACAAGGAGGGATACGCAGTATTTT.

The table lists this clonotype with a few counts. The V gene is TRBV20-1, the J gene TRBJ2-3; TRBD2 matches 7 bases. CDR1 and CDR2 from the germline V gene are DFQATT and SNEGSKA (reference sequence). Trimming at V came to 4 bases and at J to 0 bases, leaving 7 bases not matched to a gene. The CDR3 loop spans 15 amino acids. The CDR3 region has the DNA TGCAGTGCTATCTCGAGCGGGATCAGCACAGATACGCAGTATTTT. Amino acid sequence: CSAISSGISTDTQYF.

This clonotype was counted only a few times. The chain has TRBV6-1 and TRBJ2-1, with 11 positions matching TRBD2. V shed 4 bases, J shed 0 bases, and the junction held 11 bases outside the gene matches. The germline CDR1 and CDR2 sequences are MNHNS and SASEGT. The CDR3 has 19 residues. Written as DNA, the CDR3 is TGTGCCAGCAGTGCCATAGCGGGGGGGCTCCGGATCTCCTACAATGAGCAGTTCTTC. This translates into CASSAIAGGLRISYNEQFF.

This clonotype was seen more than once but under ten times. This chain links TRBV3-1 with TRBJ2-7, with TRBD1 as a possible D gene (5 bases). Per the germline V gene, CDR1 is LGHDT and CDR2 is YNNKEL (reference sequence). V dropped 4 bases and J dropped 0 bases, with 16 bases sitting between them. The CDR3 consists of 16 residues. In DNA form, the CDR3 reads TGTGCCAGCAGCCCCTTCGACCCCAGGGTCTCCTACGAGCAGTACTTC. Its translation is CASSPFDPRVSYEQYF.

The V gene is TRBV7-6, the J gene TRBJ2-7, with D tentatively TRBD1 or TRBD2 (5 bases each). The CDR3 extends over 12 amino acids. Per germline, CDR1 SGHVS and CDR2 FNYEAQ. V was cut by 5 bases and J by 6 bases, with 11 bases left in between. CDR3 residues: CASSNSGTEQYF. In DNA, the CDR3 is TGTGCCAGCAGCAACTCGGGGACCGAGCAGTACTTC.

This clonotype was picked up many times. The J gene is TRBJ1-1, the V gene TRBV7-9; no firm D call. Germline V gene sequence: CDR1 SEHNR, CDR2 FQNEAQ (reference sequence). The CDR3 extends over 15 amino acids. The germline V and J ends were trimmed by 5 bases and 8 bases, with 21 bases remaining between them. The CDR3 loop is CASSPTDPPYPEAFF. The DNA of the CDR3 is TGTGCCAGCAGCCCTACAGATCCACCCTATCCCGAAGCTTTCTTT.

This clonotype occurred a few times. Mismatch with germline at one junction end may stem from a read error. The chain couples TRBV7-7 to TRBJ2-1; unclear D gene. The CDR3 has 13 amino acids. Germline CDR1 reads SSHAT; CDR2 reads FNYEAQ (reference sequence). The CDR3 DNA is TGTGCTAGCAGCCCCGGAACGGGTATCCGGCAGTTCTTC. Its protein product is CASSPGTGIRQFF.

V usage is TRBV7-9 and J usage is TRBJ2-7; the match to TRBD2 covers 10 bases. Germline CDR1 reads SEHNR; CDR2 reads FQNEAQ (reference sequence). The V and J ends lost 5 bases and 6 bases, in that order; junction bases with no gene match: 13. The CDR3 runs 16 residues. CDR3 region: CASSPRLLAGGREQYF. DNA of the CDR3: TGTGCCAGCAGCCCGCGCCTCTTAGCGGGAGGTCGCGAGCAGTACTTC.

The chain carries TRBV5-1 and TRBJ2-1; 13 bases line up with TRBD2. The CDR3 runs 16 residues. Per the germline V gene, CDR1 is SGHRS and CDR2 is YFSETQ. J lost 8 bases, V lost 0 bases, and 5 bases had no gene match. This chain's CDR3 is CASSLVGLAGVDEQFF. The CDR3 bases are TGCGCCAGCAGCTTGGTCGGACTAGCGGGAGTAGATGAGCAGTTCTTC.

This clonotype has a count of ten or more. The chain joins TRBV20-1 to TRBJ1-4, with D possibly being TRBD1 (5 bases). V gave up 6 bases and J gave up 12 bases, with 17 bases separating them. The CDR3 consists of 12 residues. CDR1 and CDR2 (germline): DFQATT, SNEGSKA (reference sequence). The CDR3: CSAPQGARELFF. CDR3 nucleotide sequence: TGCAGTGCCCCTCAGGGTGCTAGGGAACTGTTTTTT.

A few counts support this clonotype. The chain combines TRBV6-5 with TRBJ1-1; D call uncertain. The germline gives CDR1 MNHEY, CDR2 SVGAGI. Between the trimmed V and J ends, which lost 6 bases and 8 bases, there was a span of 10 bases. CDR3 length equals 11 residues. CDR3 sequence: CASRSNREAFF. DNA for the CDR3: TGTGCCAGCAGGTCAAACCGAGAAGCTTTCTTT.

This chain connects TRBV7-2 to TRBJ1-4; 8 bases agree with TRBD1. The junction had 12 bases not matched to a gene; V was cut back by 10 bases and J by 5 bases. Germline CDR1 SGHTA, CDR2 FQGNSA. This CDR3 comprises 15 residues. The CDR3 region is CATTGQGLWNEKLFF. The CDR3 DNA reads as TGTGCCACCACCGGACAGGGCTTATGGAATGAAAAACTGTTTTTT.

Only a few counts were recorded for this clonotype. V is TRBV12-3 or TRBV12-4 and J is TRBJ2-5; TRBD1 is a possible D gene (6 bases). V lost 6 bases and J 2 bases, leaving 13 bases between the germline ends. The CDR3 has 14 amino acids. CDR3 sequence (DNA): TGTGCCAGCAGCCGATGGGACAAGCAAGAGACCCAGTACTTC. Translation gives CASSRWDKQETQYF.

The CDR3 sequence is CSAQKDRGNEQYF. In DNA form, the CDR3 reads TGCAGTGCTCAAAAGGACAGGGGGAACGAGCAGTACTTC. The chain couples TRBV20-1 to TRBJ2-7; the match to TRBD1 covers 10 bases. The CDR3 consists of 13 residues. Germline V gives CDR1 DFQATT, CDR2 SNEGSKA (reference sequence). With 5 bases clipped from V and 5 bases from J, the junction kept 6 bases outside the gene matches.

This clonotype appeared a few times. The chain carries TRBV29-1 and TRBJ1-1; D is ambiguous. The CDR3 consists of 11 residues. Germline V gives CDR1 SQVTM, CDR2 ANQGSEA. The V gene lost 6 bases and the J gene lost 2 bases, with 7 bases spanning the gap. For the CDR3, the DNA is TGCAGCGTCCACGGTAACACTGAAGCTTTCTTT. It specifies CSVHGNTEAFF.

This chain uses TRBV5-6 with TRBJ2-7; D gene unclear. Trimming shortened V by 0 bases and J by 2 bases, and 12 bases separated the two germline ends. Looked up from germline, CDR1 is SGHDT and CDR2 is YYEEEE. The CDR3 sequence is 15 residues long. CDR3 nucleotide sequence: TGTGCCAGCAGCTTGGGGGCGGAGACCCCCTACGAGCAGTACTTC. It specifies CASSLGAETPYEQYF.

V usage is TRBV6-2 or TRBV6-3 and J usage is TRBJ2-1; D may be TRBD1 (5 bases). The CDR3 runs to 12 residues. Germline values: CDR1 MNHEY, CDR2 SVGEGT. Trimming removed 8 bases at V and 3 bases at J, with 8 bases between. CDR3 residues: CASRQIYNEQFF. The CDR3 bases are TGTGCCAGCCGACAGATCTACAATGAGCAGTTCTTC.

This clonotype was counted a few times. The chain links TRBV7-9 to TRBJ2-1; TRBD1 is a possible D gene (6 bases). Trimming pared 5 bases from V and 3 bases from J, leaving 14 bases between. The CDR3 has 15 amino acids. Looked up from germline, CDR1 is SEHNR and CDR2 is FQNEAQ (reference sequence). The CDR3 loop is CASSAGQRIYNEQFF. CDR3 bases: TGTGCCAGCAGCGCCGGACAGAGAATCTACAATGAGCAGTTCTTC.

CDR3 DNA sequence: TGCGCCAGCAGCAGGACCAGGGGGAGCACAGATACGCAGTATTTT. It is translated as CASSRTRGSTDTQYF. The chain joins TRBV5-1 to TRBJ2-3, with 7 bases matching TRBD1. Trimming took 4 bases from V and 0 from J; bases not matched to a gene: 5. The CDR3 runs to 15 residues. Germline CDR1 reads SGHRS; CDR2 reads YFSETQ.

CDR3 nucleotides: TGTGCCAGCAGAACCTCGACAGCGAACTATGGCTACACCTTC. Its translation: CASRTSTANYGYTF. The J gene is TRBJ1-2, the V gene TRBV6-1; D may be TRBD1 (5 bases). Per germline, CDR1 MNHNS and CDR2 SASEGT. CDR3 size: 14 residues. Trimming removed 6 bases from V and 2 bases from J, with 13 bases in between.

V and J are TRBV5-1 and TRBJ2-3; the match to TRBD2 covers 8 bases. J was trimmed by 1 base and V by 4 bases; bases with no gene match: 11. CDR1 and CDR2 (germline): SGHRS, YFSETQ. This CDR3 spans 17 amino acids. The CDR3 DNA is TGCGCCAGCAGCACCTCTTTGTTCGGGGGGGGCACAGATACGCAGTATTTT. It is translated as CASSTSLFGGGTDTQYF.

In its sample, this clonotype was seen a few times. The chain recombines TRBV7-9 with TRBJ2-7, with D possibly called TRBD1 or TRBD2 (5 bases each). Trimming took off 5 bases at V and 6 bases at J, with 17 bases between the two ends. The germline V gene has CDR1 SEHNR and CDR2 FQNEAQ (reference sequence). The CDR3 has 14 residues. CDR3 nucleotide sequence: TGTGCCAGCAGCCCTTGGGACCGCTCCCTCGAGCAGTACTTC. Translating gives CASSPWDRSLEQYF.

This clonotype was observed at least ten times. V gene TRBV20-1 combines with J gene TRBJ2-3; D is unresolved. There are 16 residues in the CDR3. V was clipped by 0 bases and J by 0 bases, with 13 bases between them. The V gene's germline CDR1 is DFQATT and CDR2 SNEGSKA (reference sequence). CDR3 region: CSARDRQASSTDTQYF. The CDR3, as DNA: TGCAGTGCTAGAGATCGTCAGGCCTCTAGCACAGATACGCAGTATTTT.

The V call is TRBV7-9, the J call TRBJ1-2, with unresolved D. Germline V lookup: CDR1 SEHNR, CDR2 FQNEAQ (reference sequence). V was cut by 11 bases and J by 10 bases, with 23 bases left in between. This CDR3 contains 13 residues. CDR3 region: CAASSRSSEDYTF. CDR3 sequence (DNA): TGTGCCGCTTCCAGTCGCAGTTCCGAGGACTACACCTTC.

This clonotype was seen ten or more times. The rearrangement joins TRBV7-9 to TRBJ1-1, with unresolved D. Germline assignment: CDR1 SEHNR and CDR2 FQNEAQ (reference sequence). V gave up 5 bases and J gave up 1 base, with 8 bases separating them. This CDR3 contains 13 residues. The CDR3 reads CASSLTQNTEAFF. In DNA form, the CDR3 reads TGTGCCAGCAGCCTAACACAGAACACTGAAGCTTTCTTT.

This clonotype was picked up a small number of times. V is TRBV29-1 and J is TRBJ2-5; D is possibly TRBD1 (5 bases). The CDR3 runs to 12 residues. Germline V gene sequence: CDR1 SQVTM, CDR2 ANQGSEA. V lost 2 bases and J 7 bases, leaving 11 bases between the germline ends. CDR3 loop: CSVERSRGTQYF. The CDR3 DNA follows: TGCAGCGTTGAACGGAGTAGGGGGACCCAGTACTTC.

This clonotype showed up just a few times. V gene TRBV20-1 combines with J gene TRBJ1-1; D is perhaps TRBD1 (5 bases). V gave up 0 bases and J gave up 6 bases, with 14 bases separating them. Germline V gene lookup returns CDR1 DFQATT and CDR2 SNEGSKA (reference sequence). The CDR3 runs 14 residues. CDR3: CSARDLRGGSEAFF. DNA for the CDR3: TGCAGTGCTAGAGATTTGAGGGGAGGGTCTGAAGCTTTCTTT.

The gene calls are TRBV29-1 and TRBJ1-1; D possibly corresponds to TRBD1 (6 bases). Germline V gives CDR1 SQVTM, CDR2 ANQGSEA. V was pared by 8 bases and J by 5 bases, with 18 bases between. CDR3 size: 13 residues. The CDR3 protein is CSYQHRVGTEAFF. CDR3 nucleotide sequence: TGCAGCTACCAGCACAGGGTGGGTACTGAAGCTTTCTTT.

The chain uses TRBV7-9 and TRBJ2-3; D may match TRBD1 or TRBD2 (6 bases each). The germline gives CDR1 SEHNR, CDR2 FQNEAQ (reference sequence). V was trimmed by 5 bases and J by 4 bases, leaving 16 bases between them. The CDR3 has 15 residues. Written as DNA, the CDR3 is TGTGCCAGCAGCCCAAGTCCGGGGGCTCCAGATACGCAGTATTTT. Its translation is CASSPSPGAPDTQYF.

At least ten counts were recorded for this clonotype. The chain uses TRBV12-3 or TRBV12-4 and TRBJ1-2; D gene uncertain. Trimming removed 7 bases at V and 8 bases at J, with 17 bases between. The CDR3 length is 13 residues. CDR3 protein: CASTLTLRGGYTF. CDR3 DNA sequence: TGTGCCAGCACCCTGACACTAAGAGGGGGCTACACCTTC.